This passage covers 27 T cell receptor beta chains from one sample sequenced in a study of T cell changes during pregnancy in multiple sclerosis. TCRdb keeps only in-frame clones here, not all; method: immunoSEQ multiplex PCR. The sample includes roughly 20,000 clones, about 89% of them seen just once. The sequencing used CD8+ T cells from peripheral blood mononuclear cells, collected in the first trimester of pregnancy. Receptor source: a female donor with multiple sclerosis, enrolled in a pregnancy study.

V gene TRBV5-1 combines with J gene TRBJ1-1; D is perhaps TRBD1 (5 bases). Germline CDR1 reads SGHRS; CDR2 reads YFSETQ. Trimming took 0 bases from V and 3 from J, leaving 6 bases between them. The CDR3 spans 13 residues. The DNA for the CDR3 is TGCGCCAGCAGCTTGGGGGGGGACACTGAAGCTTTCTTT. Translated, it gives CASSLGGDTEAFF.

For the CDR3, the DNA is TGTGCCAGCAGCGACAGGGTCACCGGGGAGCTGTTTTTT. Amino acids: CASSDRVTGELFF. The chain is built from TRBV9 and TRBJ2-2, with TRBD1 as a possible D gene (6 bases). The germline V gene encodes CDR1 SGDLS and CDR2 YYNGEE. The CDR3 has 13 amino acids. Trimming stripped 3 bases from V and 4 bases from J, with 7 bases between.

CDR3 in DNA: TGTGCCAGCAGTTTATCATGGGGGGGAGAGACCCAGTACTTC. It encodes CASSLSWGGETQYF. The gene calls are TRBV27 and TRBJ2-5, with 7 nucleotides matching TRBD2. The germline CDR1 and CDR2 sequences are MNHEY and SMNVEV (reference sequence). The CDR3 has 14 amino acids. V was clipped by 0 bases and J by 4 bases; unmatched bases: 2.

This chain links TRBV19 with TRBJ2-4; TRBD1 matches 8 bases. The CDR3 covers 15 residues. Trimming cost V 4 bases and J 2 bases; bases outside gene matches: 4. Germline loops: CDR1 LNHDA, CDR2 SQIVND (reference sequence). The CDR3 region has the DNA TGTGCCAGTAGTAAAGACAGGGGACCCAAAAACATTCAGTACTTC. It is translated as CASSKDRGPKNIQYF.

The rearrangement links TRBV30 to TRBJ1-2, with TRBD1 matching 8 bases. J was trimmed by 6 bases and V by 5 bases; bases with no gene match: 11. CDR1 and CDR2 from the germline V gene are GTSNPN and SVGIG (reference sequence). There are 14 residues in the CDR3. The CDR3 DNA follows: TGTGCCTGGGGGCACGGACAGGGAGGGGATGGCTACACCTTC. This encodes CAWGHGQGGDGYTF. The variable domain in full, with the rest retrieved from reference TRBV30 and TRBJ1-2, is SQTIHQWPATLVQPVGSPLSLECTVEGTSNPNLYWYRQAAGRGLQLLFYSVGIGQISSEVPQNLSASRPQDRQFILSSKKLLLSDSGFYLCAWGHGQGGDGYTFGSGTRLTVV.

The chain has TRBV4-1 and TRBJ2-1; D is unresolved. Looked up from germline, CDR1 is MGHRA and CDR2 is YSYEKL. This CDR3 contains 15 residues. Deletions cut 3 bases from V and 0 bases from J, with 9 bases between. CDR3 protein: CASSQQFSSYNEQFF. The CDR3 bases are TGCGCCAGCAGCCAGCAGTTCAGCTCCTACAATGAGCAGTTCTTC.

J is TRBJ2-7 and V is TRBV7-2; D possibly corresponds to TRBD1 (6 bases). V was clipped by 5 bases and J by 4 bases, with 15 bases between them. This CDR3 has 14 amino acids. Germline V gives CDR1 SGHTA, CDR2 FQGNSA. The DNA for the CDR3 is TGTGCCAGCAGCCCTTGGACAGAAAAGTACGAGCAGTACTTC. It is translated as CASSPWTEKYEQYF.

The chain couples TRBV19 to TRBJ1-2, with D tentatively TRBD1 (6 bases). V lost 3 bases and J lost 5, with 28 bases in between. The CDR3 covers 19 residues. Germline V gene data show CDR1 as LNHDA and CDR2 as SQIVND (reference sequence). The CDR3 region is CASSIGGATPSRGFYGYTF. CDR3 DNA: TGTGCCAGTAGTATTGGGGGGGCGACTCCAAGTCGAGGGTTTTATGGCTACACCTTC.

The V gene is TRBV4-1, the J gene TRBJ2-7, with 10 bases fitting TRBD2. V lost 1 base and J lost 2; bases outside the gene matches: 5. In germline, CDR1 is MGHRA, CDR2 YSYEKL. The CDR3 contains 16 residues. The CDR3, as DNA: TGCGCCAGCAGCCAAGTGGGGACTAGCGATACCTACGAGCAGTACTTC. As protein: CASSQVGTSDTYEQYF.

The rearrangement uses TRBV7-3 and TRBJ2-1; 9 nucleotides match TRBD2. CDR1 and CDR2 (germline): SGHTA, FQGTGA. The trim removed 2 bases at V and 7 bases at J, leaving 6 bases unmatched. CDR3 length: 15 amino acids. The CDR3 DNA sequence: TGTGCCAGCAGCTTAGTTAGCGGGAGTTCAAATGAGCAGTTCTTC. The encoded protein is CASSLVSGSSNEQFF.

The genes are TRBV6-1 and TRBJ2-2; D call uncertain. CDR1 is MNHNS and CDR2 is SASEGT in the germline V gene. V was clipped by 8 bases and J by 4 bases, with 11 bases between them. CDR3 size: 13 residues. The CDR3 protein is CASLAVVTGELFF. CDR3 nucleotide sequence: TGTGCCAGCTTAGCAGTGGTCACCGGGGAGCTGTTTTTT.

The rearrangement links TRBV5-4 to TRBJ1-3; possible D gene TRBD1, 6 bases. This CDR3 contains 12 residues. Germline loops: CDR1 SGHNT, CDR2 YYREEE (reference sequence). Trimming pared 3 bases from V and 11 bases from J, leaving 12 bases between. CDR3 coding DNA: TGTGCCAGCAGCTCTATGGGGGCCCCCATATATTTT. It encodes CASSSMGAPIYF.

The chain carries TRBV11-2 and TRBJ1-2, with 7 bases that match TRBD1. CDR1 and CDR2 (germline): SGHAT, FQNNGV. The CDR3 has 15 residues. Germline trimming cut 3 bases from V and 5 bases from J; bases unmatched to any gene: 9. CDR3 amino acids: CASSFFSGTAYGYTF. CDR3 nucleotides: TGTGCCAGCAGCTTTTTTTCCGGGACAGCTTATGGCTACACCTTC. The full variable domain, with the rest looked up from reference TRBV11-2 and TRBJ1-2, is EAGVAQSPRYKIIEKRQSVAFWCNPISGHATLYWYQQILGQGPKLLIQFQNNGVVDDSQLPKDRFSAERLKGVDSTLKIQPAKLEDSAVYLCASSFFSGTAYGYTFGSGTRLTVV.

The genes are TRBV4-3 and TRBJ2-7; a weak D match, TRBD2 (6 bases). V lost 1 base to trimming and J lost 4 bases, with 11 bases between them. CDR1 is LGHNA, CDR2 YSLEER, per germline. The CDR3 has 14 amino acids. In DNA form, the CDR3 reads TGCGCCAGCAGCCAAGGGGTTAGCGGATACGAGCAGTACTTC. Protein product: CASSQGVSGYEQYF.

The chain recombines TRBV28 with TRBJ1-1, with TRBD1 matching 7 bases. Germline-derived CDR1 and CDR2 are MDHEN and SYDVKM. J lost 1 base, V lost 6 bases, and 11 bases had no gene match. This CDR3 is built from 16 residues. CDR3 sequence reads: CASSRRGLRRNTEAFF. The CDR3 region has the DNA TGTGCCAGCAGCCGTAGGGGGCTTCGGAGGAACACTGAAGCTTTCTTT. Supplemented by reference TRBV28 and TRBJ1-1, the full variable domain reads DVKVTQSSRYLVKRTGEKVFLECVQDMDHENMFWYRQDPGLGLRLIYFSYDVKMKEKGDIPEGYSVSREKKERFSLILESASTNQTSMYLCASSRRGLRRNTEAFFGQGTRLTVV.

The chain links TRBV28 to TRBJ1-1, with 9 nucleotides matching TRBD1. CDR3 length: 15 amino acids. Germline CDR1 MDHEN, CDR2 SYDVKM. The V gene end was trimmed by 2 bases and the J gene end by 4 bases; junction bases not matched to a gene: 5. CDR3: CASSLATTGGTEAFF. The CDR3 nucleotides are TGTGCCAGCAGTTTAGCCACGACAGGGGGCACTGAAGCTTTCTTT.

V and J are TRBV4-1 and TRBJ2-2; no clear D. V lost 0 bases and J 11 bases, leaving 16 bases between the germline ends. This CDR3 is 15 amino acids long. Per germline, CDR1 MGHRA and CDR2 YSYEKL. The CDR3 DNA sequence: TGCGCCAGCAGCCAAGATCCTTCCTCCCCCCTAGAGCTGTTTTTT. It codes for CASSQDPSSPLELFF.

This chain uses TRBV5-5 with TRBJ2-1; 11 bases align to TRBD2. Germline CDR1 and CDR2: SGHKS and YYEKEE (reference sequence). Trimming removed 4 bases from V and 4 bases from J; junction bases left unmatched: 1. The CDR3 totals 14 residues. CDR3 sequence reads: CASSRTSGYNEQFF. CDR3 in DNA: TGTGCCAGCAGCAGGACTAGCGGGTACAATGAGCAGTTCTTC.

The genes are TRBV4-1 and TRBJ1-2; 9 bases agree with TRBD1. Germline assignment: CDR1 MGHRA and CDR2 YSYEKL. The trim removed 3 bases at V and 5 bases at J, leaving 10 bases unmatched. This CDR3 comprises 16 residues. The CDR3 is CASSQGTGTYGYGYTF. The DNA of the CDR3 is TGCGCCAGCAGCCAGGGGACAGGGACGTATGGTTATGGCTACACCTTC.

V usage is TRBV27 and J usage is TRBJ2-7; 7 nucleotides match TRBD1. This CDR3 is 13 amino acids long. Germline-derived CDR1 and CDR2 are MNHEY and SMNVEV (reference sequence). V gave up 3 bases and J gave up 2 bases; unmatched junction bases: 1. The CDR3 loop is CASSLGTAYEQYF. CDR3 nucleotide sequence: TGTGCCAGCAGTTTGGGGACAGCCTACGAGCAGTACTTC.

The rearrangement links TRBV4-2 to TRBJ2-5, with 7 bases identical to TRBD2. The germline V gene has CDR1 LGHNA and CDR2 YNFKEQ. Trimming cost V 0 bases and J 4 bases; bases outside gene matches: 8. The CDR3 spans 16 residues. CDR3 DNA sequence: TGTGCCAGCAGCCAAGAGCGGGGAGCGGGATCAGAGACCCAGTACTTC. Encoded protein: CASSQERGAGSETQYF.

This clone was detected a few times. The chain uses TRBV2 and TRBJ2-7; 8 nucleotides agree with TRBD2. This CDR3 has 11 residues. Germline-derived CDR1 and CDR2 are SNHLY and FYNNEI. The V segment lost 8 bases and the J segment 6 bases; nucleotides outside the gene matches: 3. CDR3 sequence: CASWAGGEQYF. Here the CDR3 DNA reads TGTGCCAGCTGGGCGGGAGGCGAGCAGTACTTC.

The chain uses TRBV11-2 and TRBJ1-4; D gene ambiguous. The CDR3 runs to 16 residues. The V and J ends lost 5 bases and 5 bases respectively, with 18 bases between them. Germline values: CDR1 SGHAT, CDR2 FQNNGV. The CDR3 here is CASSGGRSGGNEKLFF. The CDR3 nucleotides are TGTGCCAGCAGCGGCGGGAGATCCGGAGGCAATGAAAAACTGTTTTTT.

The chain couples TRBV6-1 to TRBJ1-2, with TRBD1 as a possible D gene (6 bases). The CDR3 covers 15 residues. V was cut by 1 base and J by 4 bases, with 13 bases left in between. From germline, CDR1 is MNHNS and CDR2 SASEGT. The CDR3 loop reads CASSEGGGGAYGYTF. In DNA, the CDR3 is TGTGCCAGCAGTGAAGGGGGGGGCGGAGCCTATGGCTACACCTTC.

In its sample, this clone was seen a few times. The DNA for the CDR3 is TGTGCCAGCAGCCAAGTGGGGATATCTAGCGGAAGTACAGATACGCAGTATTTT. This gives the protein CASSQVGISSGSTDTQYF. The chain links TRBV4-2 to TRBJ2-3, with 7 bases aligning to TRBD2. Trimming cost V 1 base and J 3 bases; bases outside gene matches: 13. The CDR3 runs to 18 residues. Germline CDR1 and CDR2: LGHNA and YNFKEQ.

This chain links TRBV7-2 with TRBJ1-2, with unresolved D. The CDR3 has 14 residues. V lost 9 bases to trimming and J lost 3 bases, with 17 bases between them. CDR1 SGHTA and CDR2 FQGNSA come from the germline V gene. The CDR3 DNA reads as TGTGCCAGGGTAGATACGTCGGAGGACTATGGCTACACCTTC. This codes for CARVDTSEDYGYTF. The full variable domain, its missing parts supplied by reference TRBV7-2 and TRBJ1-2, is GAGVSQSPSNKVTEKGKDVELRCDPISGHTALYWYRQSLGQGLEFLIYFQGNSAPDKSGLPSDRFSAERTGGSVSTLTIQRTQQEDSAVYLCARVDTSEDYGYTFGSGTRLTVV.

This sequence joins TRBV13 and TRBJ2-7, with 7 bases matching TRBD1. Germline V gives CDR1 PRHDT, CDR2 FYEKMQ (reference sequence). The CDR3 covers 16 residues. V lost 1 base, J lost 3 bases, and 9 bases stayed unmatched. The chain's CDR3 is CASSLVRGQVDYEQYF. In DNA, the CDR3 is TGTGCCAGCAGCTTAGTCCGTGGACAGGTCGACTACGAGCAGTACTTC.